The 26 T cell receptor beta chains given below trace back to one sample, sequenced in a study of cytomegalovirus exposure and HLA in healthy donors. Primers included in the PCR were 60 Vbeta and 13 Jbeta primers. TCRdb's copy holds only in-frame clones and misses some; the assay was immunoSEQ multiplex PCR. The sample shows 150,000 to 170,000 clones, roughly three quarters of them seen only once. The specimen was PBMCs. These receptor sequences come from a young man in good health and CMV-seropositive.

The chain links TRBV10-3 to TRBJ2-1, with 7 nucleotides matching TRBD1. Germline V gene data show CDR1 as ENHRY and CDR2 as SYGVKD. This CDR3 is 16 amino acids long. Trimming took 7 bases from V and 5 from J; bases not matched to a gene: 14. In DNA form, the CDR3 reads TGTGCCATCACCCTAGGAGAGGGGGCGCGGAACAATGAGCAGTTCTTC. It yields the protein CAITLGEGARNNEQFF.

This clone appeared a single time. The chain employs TRBV29-1 and TRBJ1-1; possible D gene TRBD1, 5 bases. The CDR3 is 14 amino acids. From germline, CDR1 is SQVTM and CDR2 ANQGSEA. V lost 6 bases to trimming and J lost 5 bases, with 19 bases between them. In DNA, the CDR3 is TGCAGCGTACGAGACGCAGGGTTGGGGACTGAAGCTTTCTTT. Encoded protein: CSVRDAGLGTEAFF.

This chain joins TRBV6-1 and TRBJ2-4; D is possibly TRBD1 (6 bases). CDR3 length: 17 residues. The germline gives CDR1 MNHNS, CDR2 SASEGT. Trimming cost V 1 base and J 0 bases, with 13 bases left between them. The CDR3 sequence: CASSEVPTGLAKNIQYF. The DNA for the CDR3 is TGTGCCAGCAGTGAAGTTCCAACAGGGCTAGCCAAAAACATTCAGTACTTC.

The chain uses TRBV23-1 and TRBJ1-1; D is possibly TRBD1 (5 bases). Being an ORF, TRBV23-1 has a function that is uncertain. The ends were cut back, 3 bases at V and 2 bases at J, with 10 bases in the middle. The CDR3 has 14 residues. CDR3 amino acids: CASSQGRDNTEAFF. DNA of the CDR3: TGCGCCAGCAGTCAGGGCAGGGATAACACTGAAGCTTTCTTT.

The gene calls are TRBV7-2 and TRBJ2-2; TRBD2 matches at 7 bases. The CDR3 loop spans 14 amino acids. The junction had 3 bases not matched to a gene; V was cut back by 2 bases and J by 6 bases. From germline, CDR1 is SGHTA and CDR2 FQGNSA. The CDR3 nucleotides are TGTGCCAGCAGCTTAACGACTAGCTCCGGGGAGCTGTTTTTT. It translates to CASSLTTSSGELFF.

The CDR3 DNA is TGTGCCAGCAGCGTAGGAGCGACCGGGACTTTGAACACTGAAGCTTTCTTT. It yields the protein CASSVGATGTLNTEAFF. This rearrangement joins TRBV9 to TRBJ1-1; D is perhaps TRBD1 (5 bases). The CDR3 totals 17 residues. Germline assignment: CDR1 SGDLS and CDR2 YYNGEE. V dropped 0 bases and J dropped 0 bases, with 15 bases sitting between them. Based on the CDR3 plus reference TRBV9 and TRBJ1-1, the full variable domain is DSGVTQTPKHLITATGQRVTLRCSPRSGDLSVYWYQQSLDQGLQFLIQYYNGEERAKGNILERFSAQQFPDLHSELNLSSLELGDSALYFCASSVGATGTLNTEAFFGQGTRLTVV.

The rearrangement uses TRBV30 and TRBJ2-1; D is perhaps TRBD1 (7 bases). This CDR3 contains 17 residues. The ends were cut back, 2 bases at V and 0 bases at J, with 17 bases in the middle. Germline loops: CDR1 GTSNPN, CDR2 SVGIG (reference sequence). The CDR3 sequence is CAWSRRGGGLSYNEQFF. The CDR3 DNA sequence: TGTGCCTGGAGTCGCCGAGGAGGGGGCCTCTCCTACAATGAGCAGTTCTTC.

The chain couples TRBV27 to TRBJ1-4; no clear D. V lost 1 base and J lost 0, with 6 bases in between. The V gene's germline CDR1 is MNHEY and CDR2 SMNVEV (reference sequence). The CDR3 extends over 15 amino acids. The CDR3 sequence: CASSLYGSTNEKLFF. DNA of the CDR3: TGTGCCAGCAGTTTATACGGTTCAACTAATGAAAAACTGTTTTTT.

V gene TRBV7-7 combines with J gene TRBJ2-3; TRBD2 matches at 8 bases. J gave up 6 bases and V 3 bases, and 5 bases lay outside the gene matches. CDR1 is SSHAT and CDR2 is FNYEAQ in the germline V gene (reference sequence). This CDR3 region has 14 residues. Here the CDR3 DNA reads TGTGCCAGCAGCTTTGGACGGGGGGGGGATACGCAGTATTTT. Translation gives CASSFGRGGDTQYF.

The chain has TRBV10-3 and TRBJ2-7; D perhaps matches TRBD1 (6 bases). CDR1 and CDR2 (germline): ENHRY, SYGVKD. CDR3 length: 17 amino acids. The V gene lost 3 bases and the J gene lost 0 bases, with 18 bases spanning the gap. The CDR3 bases are TGTGCCATCAGTGACCCTCCTGTGACAGGTATCTCCTACGAGCAGTACTTC. Protein sequence: CAISDPPVTGISYEQYF.

The chain joins TRBV29-1 to TRBJ1-4; D gene unclear. Germline V gene sequence: CDR1 SQVTM, CDR2 ANQGSEA. The CDR3 is made up of 12 amino acids. The germline V and J ends were trimmed by 5 bases and 14 bases, with 18 bases remaining between them. This CDR3 is CSVYVDAERLFF. Here the CDR3 DNA reads TGCAGCGTTTACGTAGATGCTGAACGTCTGTTTTTT. Combining the CDR3 with reference TRBV29-1 and TRBJ1-4 gives the whole variable domain SAVISQKPSRDICQRGTSLTIQCQVDSQVTMMFWYRQQPGQSLTLIATANQGSEATYESGFVIDKFPISRPNLTFSTLTVSNMSPEDSSIYLCSVYVDAERLFFGSGTQLSVL.

The chain couples TRBV6-5 to TRBJ1-3; D is uncertain. Germline CDR1 is MNHEY and CDR2 is SVGAGI. CDR3 length: 12 amino acids. Trimming pared 6 bases from V and 0 bases from J, leaving 3 bases between. CDR3 nucleotide sequence: TGTGCCAGCAGCAACTCTGGAAACACCATATATTTT. Residues: CASSNSGNTIYF.

V usage is TRBV10-3 and J usage is TRBJ2-5, with D perhaps TRBD2 (6 bases). The V end lost 8 bases, the J end lost 5 bases, and 21 bases lay between the germline ends. In germline, CDR1 is ENHRY, CDR2 SYGVKD. This CDR3 has 15 residues. The chain's CDR3 is CAIGYRERGRETQYF. CDR3 nucleotides: TGTGCCATCGGCTACCGCGAACGGGGGAGGGAGACCCAGTACTTC.

V usage is TRBV28 and J usage is TRBJ2-3; perhaps TRBD2 as D (5 bases). This CDR3 is built from 13 residues. V lost 8 bases to trimming and J lost 1 base, with 10 bases between them. Germline V gene data show CDR1 as MDHEN and CDR2 as SYDVKM. CDR3 loop: CASRRVGTDTQYF. CDR3 in DNA: TGTGCCAGCCGGCGGGTGGGCACAGATACGCAGTATTTT.

The rearrangement links TRBV15 to TRBJ2-6, with no clear D. The CDR3 sequence is 14 residues long. V was pared by 4 bases and J by 4 bases, with 8 bases between. From germline, CDR1 is LNHNV and CDR2 YYDKDF (reference sequence). The CDR3 nucleotides are TGTGCCACCAGCATTGGCTTCGGGGCCAACGTCCTGACTTTC. Its translation is CATSIGFGANVLTF.

This clone is deemed medium-sized. The chain uses TRBV14 and TRBJ1-2; 12 bases agree with TRBD1. From germline, CDR1 is SGHDN and CDR2 FVKESK. V shed 6 bases, J shed 4 bases, and the junction held 9 bases outside the gene matches. The CDR3 has 16 residues. The CDR3 sequence is CASSRTPGQGAYGYTF. The DNA of the CDR3 is TGTGCCAGCAGTCGAACGCCGGGACAGGGGGCCTATGGCTACACCTTC.

The V gene is TRBV13, the J gene TRBJ2-1, with 10 positions matching TRBD2. The J segment lost 3 bases and the V segment lost 1 base, leaving 3 bases of the junction unmatched. The germline V gene has CDR1 PRHDT and CDR2 FYEKMQ (reference sequence). This CDR3 comprises 16 residues. The CDR3 loop reads CASSLAGLANYNEQFF. CDR3 nucleotide sequence: TGTGCCAGCAGCTTAGCGGGACTAGCGAACTACAATGAGCAGTTCTTC.

The chain links TRBV10-3 to TRBJ1-4; 9 bases align to TRBD1. The CDR3 runs 16 residues. V lost 4 bases to trimming and J lost 3 bases; unmatched junction nucleotides: 6. Germline CDR1 reads ENHRY; CDR2 reads SYGVKD. In DNA form, the CDR3 reads TGTGCCATCAGTGCAGACAGGGGGTTGCCTAATGAAAAACTGTTTTTT. The encoded protein is CAISADRGLPNEKLFF.

The J gene is TRBJ2-1, the V gene TRBV7-3; tentatively, D is TRBD1 (5 bases). This CDR3 spans 16 amino acids. Trimming shortened V by 5 bases and J by 8 bases, and 22 bases separated the two germline ends. Germline V gene sequence: CDR1 SGHTA, CDR2 FQGTGA. The CDR3 bases are TGTGCCAGCAGCCCAAAAGGCAGGGAATTTTCCCATGAGCAGTTCTTC. This sequence encodes CASSPKGREFSHEQFF.

The genes are TRBV5-8 and TRBJ1-3; 7 bases are a match to TRBD1. Germline CDR1 reads SGHTS; CDR2 reads YDEGEE. The ends lost 5 bases at V and 2 bases at J; junction bases unmatched: 4. This CDR3 comprises 14 residues. The CDR3: CASRATGPGNTIYF. The CDR3 nucleotides read TGTGCCAGCAGGGCGACAGGGCCTGGAAACACCATATATTTT. The complete variable domain, with remaining parts taken from reference TRBV5-8 and TRBJ1-3, reads EAGVTQSPTHLIKTRGQQATLRCSPISGHTSVYWYQQALGLGLQFLLWYDEGEERNRGNFPPRFSGRQFPNYSSELNVNALELEDSALYLCASRATGPGNTIYFGEGSWLTVV.

This sequence joins TRBV7-3 and TRBJ2-7; 16 nucleotides agree with TRBD2. V trimming: 2 bases; J trimming: 0 bases; junction bases outside the gene matches: 4. This CDR3 has 18 residues. The V gene's germline CDR1 is SGHTA and CDR2 FQGTGA. The CDR3 reads CASSLQGLAGGYSYEQYF. The CDR3 DNA sequence: TGTGCCAGCAGCTTACAGGGACTAGCGGGGGGGTACTCCTACGAGCAGTACTTC. Filled out from reference TRBV7-3 and TRBJ2-7, the complete variable domain reads GAGVSQTPSNKVTEKGKYVELRCDPISGHTALYWYRQSLGQGPEFLIYFQGTGAADDSGLPNDRFFAVRPEGSVSTLKIQRTERGDSAVYLCASSLQGLAGGYSYEQYFGPGTRLTVT.

The chain joins TRBV30 to TRBJ1-4; 9 positions agree with TRBD1. The CDR3 runs to 16 residues. After removal of 2 bases from V and 5 bases from J, the junction contained 9 bases not matched to a gene. Germline V gene data show CDR1 as GTSNPN and CDR2 as SVGIG (reference sequence). The CDR3 is CAWSHLRTGVNEKLFF. CDR3 coding DNA: TGTGCCTGGAGTCACCTACGGACAGGGGTCAATGAAAAACTGTTTTTT.

This chain connects TRBV29-1 to TRBJ1-4, with D tentatively TRBD1 (6 bases). From germline, CDR1 is SQVTM and CDR2 ANQGSEA. The CDR3 covers 15 residues. Between the trimmed V and J ends, which lost 4 bases and 3 bases, there was a span of 15 bases. CDR3 bases: TGCAGCGTTGCCGGGGGGCTGAGTGCTAATGAAAAACTGTTTTTT. Translating it yields CSVAGGLSANEKLFF.

The chain has TRBV7-6 and TRBJ2-7; TRBD2 matches at 11 bases. The germline CDR1 and CDR2 sequences are SGHVS and FNYEAQ. V trimming: 0 bases; J trimming: 1 base; junction bases outside the gene matches: 2. The CDR3 spans 16 residues. The CDR3 loop is CASSLARLAGSYEQYF. CDR3 coding DNA: TGTGCCAGCAGCTTAGCGCGACTAGCGGGGTCCTACGAGCAGTACTTC.

This clone was seen more than once but under ten times. The rearrangement links TRBV30 to TRBJ1-2, with D perhaps TRBD1 (5 bases). V dropped 0 bases and J dropped 6 bases, with 23 bases sitting between them. CDR3 size: 17 residues. Germline CDR1 reads GTSNPN; CDR2 reads SVGIG (reference sequence). The CDR3 spells CAWSVGSGHRLLDGYTF. CDR3 DNA sequence: TGTGCCTGGAGTGTAGGGTCCGGACACCGCTTGTTGGATGGCTACACCTTC.

This clone is a singleton in its sample. V usage is TRBV4-1 and J usage is TRBJ2-5; the D is unclear. V lost 2 bases to trimming and J lost 5 bases, with 15 bases between them. Germline V gene lookup returns CDR1 MGHRA and CDR2 YSYEKL. CDR3 size: 15 residues. The CDR3 region has the DNA TGCGCCAGCAGCCAAAACATTACCATACAGGAGACCCAGTACTTC. Its protein product is CASSQNITIQETQYF.